These T cell receptor beta chains were read from a single sample in a study of STAT3 mutations in large granular lymphocyte leukemia. Here immunoSEQ multiplex PCR was the method, and the copy in TCRdb shows in-frame clones only, minus some. Of under 35,000 clones listed, over 60% were seen once; the top ten hold approximately 30%. Sample: peripheral blood mononuclear cells. These receptors were taken from a woman in her fifties or sixties with T-cell large granular lymphocyte leukemia. Some clones in this sample may be carry-over from other donors' samples. The CDR3 runs from the conserved cysteine through the conserved F or W. Fields, in order: D gene, J gene, CDR3 length, clone size, V gene, CDR3 protein, CDR3 DNA. D genes are given only for firm matches. Not all rows give a size; the values are once, few, many and, for expanded clones, a class.

>NA|TRBJ1-2|11|NA|TRBV5-4
CASRLVDGYTF
TGTGCCAGCAGATTGGTTGATGGCTACACCTTC
>NA|TRBJ1-1|15|once|TRBV14
CASSQDWAPVSEAFF
TGTGCCAGCAGCCAAGATTGGGCCCCCGTGTCTGAAGCTTTCTTT
>NA|TRBJ2-7|13|NA|TRBV27
CASSLLVRGEQYF
TGTGCCAGCAGTTTATTAGTAAGGGGCGAGCAGTACTTC
>NA|TRBJ2-7|13|NA|TRBV7-6
CASSLSRTGEQYF
TGTGCCAGCAGCTTATCTCGCACCGGCGAGCAGTACTTC
>TRBD1|TRBJ1-5|15|NA|TRBV28
CASSSLPQGTRPRHF
TGTGCCAGCAGTTCTCTCCCACAGGGGACCCGGCCTCGGCATTTT
>TRBD1|TRBJ1-1|15|NA|TRBV5-8
CASSLSGQGNTEAFF
TGTGCCAGCAGCTTAAGCGGACAGGGGAACACTGAAGCTTTCTTT
>TRBD2|TRBJ2-7|17|NA|TRBV28
CASSQDPSAGVIDEQYF
TGTGCCAGCAGTCAAGACCCGTCAGCGGGAGTGATAGACGAGCAGTACTTC
>TRBD1|TRBJ1-5|14|NA|TRBV4-3
CASSHGTDNQPQHF
TGCGCCAGCAGCCACGGGACAGACAATCAGCCCCAGCATTTT
>NA|TRBJ2-7|16|NA|TRBV7-9
CASSLPTGTVSYEQYF
TGTGCCAGCAGCCTCCCAACCGGGACTGTTTCCTACGAGCAGTACTTC
>TRBD2|TRBJ2-3|17|NA|TRBV30
CAWSVPGLAGVADTQYF
TGTGCCTGGAGTGTACCGGGACTAGCGGGAGTTGCAGATACGCAGTATTTT
>NA|TRBJ1-1|14|NA|TRBV7-9
CASSSDSLNTEAFF
TGTGCCAGCAGTTCCGACAGCTTGAACACTGAAGCTTTCTTT